The 3 T cell receptor beta chains presented below share a single source sample, sequenced in a study of T cell repertoires in cytomegalovirus infection. TCRdb independently ran MiXCR on the reads; one entry per CDR3 protein. The data show about 770,000 distinct CDR3 sequences, 25% to 35% seen once. Their target antigens are unknown. The material was cultured CD8+ T cells from PBMCs, obtained from culture after CMV antigen stimulation. These receptors were obtained from a human donor in good health (CMV status not recorded). Some clones in this sample may be carry-over from other donors' samples.

In its sample, this clonotype was seen a few times. CDR3 protein: CASSPPTGTIEAFF. CDR3 DNA sequence: TGTGCCAGCAGTCCGCCCACCGGTACTATTGAAGCTTTCTTT. The rearrangement joins TRBV12-3 or TRBV12-4 to TRBJ1-1; D not certain. The V end was cut by 5 bases, the J end by 7 bases, with 17 bases between. The CDR3 is 14 amino acids.

As for this clonotype: This clone may be a read error of a much larger clone one base away. The CDR3 DNA is TGTGCCAGCAGCTCTAGTTCGGGTGGGACAGGGGGAAATGAGCAGTTCTTC. Encoded protein: CASSSSSGGTGGNEQFF. The rearrangement uses TRBV7-6 and TRBJ2-1; 11 bases match TRBD1. There are 17 residues in the CDR3. The V segment lost 4 bases and the J segment 7 bases; nucleotides outside the gene matches: 12. Germline CDR1 reads SGHVS; CDR2 reads FNYEAQ.

The chain joins TRBV10-3 to TRBJ2-1; TRBD1 or TRBD2 may be the D gene (5 bases each). CDR1 and CDR2 (germline): ENHRY, SYGVKD. Trimming pared 6 bases from V and 8 bases from J, leaving 23 bases between. This CDR3 spans 16 amino acids. CDR3 DNA: TGTGCCATCAGGTCCGGGGTGGGGGAATTGTCGGATGAGCAGTTCTTC. Translated, it gives CAIRSGVGELSDEQFF.